This passage covers 16 T cell receptor beta chains from one sample sequenced in a study of cytomegalovirus exposure and HLA in healthy donors. 60 Vbeta and 13 Jbeta primers were used in PCR. Clones were sequenced by immunoSEQ multiplex PCR, and TCRdb holds only the in-frame ones, with some missing. Found here are tens of thousands of clones; the top ten clones hold more than 4.5%. The sample comprised PBMCs. These receptor sequences come from a human donor in good health.

The V call is TRBV25-1, the J call TRBJ1-1; no clear D gene. Germline-derived CDR1 and CDR2 are MGHDK and SYGVNS. The CDR3 runs 11 residues. Trimming took 8 bases from V and 4 from J, leaving 8 bases between them. The CDR3 reads CASVVGTEAFF. The CDR3 DNA reads as TGTGCCAGCGTGGTCGGCACTGAAGCTTTCTTT. The whole variable domain, remainder taken from reference TRBV25-1 and TRBJ1-1, is EADIYQTPRYLVIGTGKKITLECSQTMGHDKMYWYQQDPGMELHLIHYSYGVNSTEKGDLSSESTVSRIRTEHFPLTLESARPSHTSQYLCASVVGTEAFFGQGTRLTVV.

The chain joins TRBV11-3 to TRBJ2-1; D might be TRBD2 (6 bases). V lost 2 bases to trimming and J lost 9 bases, with 17 bases between them. The V gene's germline CDR1 is SGHNT and CDR2 YENEEA. CDR3 length equals 15 residues. CDR3 DNA: TGTGCCAGCAGCTTAAGGGGCCCGCAGGGAGGTGAGCAGTTCTTC. Translating gives CASSLRGPQGGEQFF.

The chain uses TRBV10-3 and TRBJ1-5; TRBD1 agrees at 10 bases. This CDR3 has 15 amino acids. CDR1 and CDR2 (germline): ENHRY, SYGVKD. J lost 4 bases, V lost 2 bases, and 2 bases had no gene match. DNA for the CDR3: TGTGCCATCAGTGAGCCGGGACAGGGGAATCAGCCCCAGCATTTT. The encoded protein is CAISEPGQGNQPQHF.

The chain has TRBV5-1 and TRBJ2-3; D not certain. The ends were cut back, 1 base at V and 4 bases at J, with 10 bases in the middle. CDR3 length: 14 residues. Germline values: CDR1 SGHRS, CDR2 YFSETQ. The CDR3 is CASSLSVVADTQYF. The DNA of the CDR3 is TGCGCCAGCAGCTTGTCGGTCGTAGCAGATACGCAGTATTTT.

The chain uses TRBV5-8 and TRBJ2-3; 15 nucleotides agree with TRBD2. The CDR3 is made up of 18 amino acids. V was clipped by 3 bases and J by 2 bases; unmatched bases: 7. Germline lookup yields CDR1 SGHTS and CDR2 YDEGEE. Here the CDR3 DNA reads TGTGCCAGCAGCTCTCCGGGACTAGCGGGGGGTGTCACAGATACGCAGTATTTT. This sequence encodes CASSSPGLAGGVTDTQYF.

The genes are TRBV6-5 and TRBJ1-1; maybe TRBD1 (6 bases). The CDR3 is made up of 14 amino acids. CDR1 and CDR2 from the germline V gene are MNHEY and SVGAGI. The V end was cut by 4 bases, the J end by 1 base, with 10 bases between. The CDR3 nucleotides are TGTGCCAGCAGTTTTGGACAGTGGAACACTGAAGCTTTCTTT. It yields the protein CASSFGQWNTEAFF.

In nucleotides, the CDR3 is TGTGCCAGCAGGATACAGGGGACAGATACGCAGTATTTT. Translating gives CASRIQGTDTQYF. The rearrangement uses TRBV5-6 and TRBJ2-3; 7 nucleotides match TRBD1. The junction had 3 bases not matched to a gene; V was cut back by 5 bases and J by 3 bases. The CDR3 contains 13 residues. Germline CDR1 SGHDT, CDR2 YYEEEE. The whole variable domain, filled in from reference TRBV5-6 and TRBJ2-3, reads DAGVTQSPTHLIKTRGQQVTLRCSPKSGHDTVSWYQQALGQGPQFIFQYYEEEERQRGNFPDRFSGHQFPNYSSELNVNALLLGDSALYLCASRIQGTDTQYFGPGTRLTVL.

The chain uses TRBV7-9 and TRBJ1-6; 7 bases are shared with TRBD1. The V gene's germline CDR1 is SEHNR and CDR2 FQNEAQ (reference sequence). The CDR3 has 15 amino acids. J gave up 7 bases and V 0 bases, and 3 bases lay outside the gene matches. CDR3 region: CASSLAGRGNSPLHF. CDR3 in DNA: TGTGCCAGCAGCTTAGCCGGCAGGGGGAATTCACCCCTCCACTTT.

V gene TRBV18 combines with J gene TRBJ2-5, with D possibly matching TRBD2 (6 bases). Between the trimmed V and J ends, which lost 3 bases and 11 bases, there was a span of 13 bases. Germline loops: CDR1 KGHSH, CDR2 LQKENI. CDR3 size: 12 residues. The CDR3 DNA reads as TGTGCCAGCTCACCGGGACTTGAGGAGCAGTACTTC. Protein product: CASSPGLEEQYF.

This chain connects TRBV10-3 to TRBJ1-5; no clear D. Trimming took 10 bases from V and 2 from J, leaving 9 bases between them. This CDR3 region has 12 residues. Per the germline V gene, CDR1 is ENHRY and CDR2 is SYGVKD. The CDR3 sequence: CATGVGNQPQHF. CDR3 in DNA: TGTGCCACCGGGGTTGGCAATCAGCCCCAGCATTTT.

The genes are TRBV19 and TRBJ1-1, with D unclear. Trimming pared 3 bases from V and 5 bases from J, leaving 16 bases between. Germline V gene data show CDR1 as LNHDA and CDR2 as SQIVND (reference sequence). The CDR3 runs to 15 residues. CDR3 sequence (DNA): TGTGCCAGTAGTATCCCCATAAGCGGTGGAACTGAAGCTTTCTTT. Encoded protein: CASSIPISGGTEAFF.

The chain carries TRBV6-1 and TRBJ2-1; unclear D gene. The V gene lost 6 bases and the J gene lost 5 bases, with 5 bases spanning the gap. Looked up from germline, CDR1 is MNHNS and CDR2 is SASEGT. The CDR3 consists of 11 residues. For the CDR3, the DNA is TGTGCCAGCAGACTTCACAATGAGCAGTTCTTC. It yields the protein CASRLHNEQFF.

This sequence joins TRBV6-5 and TRBJ1-6; D unclear. The V and J ends lost 6 bases and 5 bases respectively, with 14 bases between them. The CDR3 is 15 amino acids. Germline CDR1 MNHEY, CDR2 SVGAGI. In nucleotides, the CDR3 is TGTGCCAGCAGGACACAGCAGGTTAATAATTCACCCCTCCACTTT. It encodes CASRTQQVNNSPLHF.

The CDR3 spells CASGRSGGHYEQYF. CDR3 nucleotide sequence: TGTGCCAGCGGACGGAGCGGGGGGCATTACGAGCAGTACTTC. This chain uses TRBV6-1 with TRBJ2-5; 9 nucleotides line up with TRBD2. The J call may be in error: the DNA end matches TRBJ2-7 better. This CDR3 spans 14 amino acids. Germline V gives CDR1 MNHNS, CDR2 SASEGT.

The rearrangement links TRBV6-6 to TRBJ2-3, with a weak D call TRBD1 (5 bases). Trimming removed 5 bases from V and 0 bases from J, with 12 bases in between. The CDR3 totals 15 residues. Germline CDR1 MNHNY, CDR2 SVGAGI (reference sequence). The CDR3 here is CASSTDIRSTDTQYF. The CDR3 DNA is TGTGCCAGCAGTACGGACATCCGTAGCACAGATACGCAGTATTTT.

The chain employs TRBV7-6 and TRBJ2-7; D is possibly TRBD1 (7 bases). The CDR3 sequence is 17 residues long. Germline CDR1 is SGHVS and CDR2 is FNYEAQ. The V end lost 2 bases, the J end lost 0 bases, and 17 bases lay between the germline ends. The DNA of the CDR3 is TGTGCCAGCAGCTTAACCCCCAGGGGGGCTCGCTCCTACGAGCAGTACTTC. Its translation: CASSLTPRGARSYEQYF.